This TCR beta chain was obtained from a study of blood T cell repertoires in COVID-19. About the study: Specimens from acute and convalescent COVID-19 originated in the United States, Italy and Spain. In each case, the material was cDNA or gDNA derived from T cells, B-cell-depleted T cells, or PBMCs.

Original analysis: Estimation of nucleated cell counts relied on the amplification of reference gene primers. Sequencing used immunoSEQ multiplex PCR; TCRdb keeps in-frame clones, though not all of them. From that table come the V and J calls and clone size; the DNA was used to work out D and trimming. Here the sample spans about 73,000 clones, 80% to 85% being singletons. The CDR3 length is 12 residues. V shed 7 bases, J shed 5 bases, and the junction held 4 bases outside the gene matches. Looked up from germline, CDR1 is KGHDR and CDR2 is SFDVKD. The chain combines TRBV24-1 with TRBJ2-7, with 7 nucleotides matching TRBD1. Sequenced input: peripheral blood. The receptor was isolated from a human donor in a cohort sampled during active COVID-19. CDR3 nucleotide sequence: TGTGCCACCAGCCAGACAGGGAACGAGCAGTACTTC. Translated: CATSQTGNEQYF.